A single T cell receptor beta chain is shown here with its context. This specimen comes from a study of T cell changes during pregnancy in multiple sclerosis. Method: immunoSEQ multiplex PCR; TCRdb's copy keeps in-frame clones and lacks some. The table records roughly 90,000 clones, around 93% of them present only once. Germline V gene data show CDR1 as LNHNV and CDR2 as YYDKDF (reference sequence). This CDR3 is built from 12 residues. Trimming stripped 6 bases from V and 2 bases from J, with 7 bases between. The starting material was peripheral blood, obtained in the first trimester of pregnancy. This chain uses TRBV15 with TRBJ2-5; D is unclear. The source of this sequence is a female donor in good health, enrolled as a control in a pregnancy study. The CDR3 DNA follows: TGTGCCACCAGGGCCCCACAAGAGACCCAGTACTTC. Its protein is CATRAPQETQYF.